What follows are 9 T cell receptor beta chains derived from one specimen sequenced in a study of human T cells and chemical hapten exposure. TCRdb processed the RACE reads anew with MiXCR; each CDR3 protein has one entry. The sample yields around 380,000 distinct CDR3 sequences, around 5.5% seen once. Time point given: pre-sensitization, week 0. Treatment noted: therapeutic diphenylcyclopropenone sensitization with weekly scalp DPC. This specimen consisted of whole blood, obtained in connection with sensitization to the hapten diphenylcyclopropenone (DPC). The receptors here all came from a young woman with alopecia areata. Some clones in this sample may be carry-over from other donors' samples.

This clonotype was seen at least ten times. The chain recombines TRBV29-1 with TRBJ1-1; D gene uncertain. Trimming removed 2 bases from V and 0 bases from J, with 7 bases in between. This CDR3 region has 13 residues. The germline gives CDR1 SQVTM, CDR2 ANQGSEA. CDR3 in amino acids: CSVENTLNTEAFF. The CDR3 DNA is TGCAGCGTTGAAAACACCCTGAACACTGAAGCTTTCTTT.

This chain joins TRBV12-3 or TRBV12-4 and TRBJ2-2; TRBD1 is a possible D gene (5 bases). The CDR3 covers 16 residues. V dropped 3 bases and J dropped 2 bases, with 13 bases sitting between them. The CDR3 region has the DNA TGTGCCAGCAGTTTGATAGGGGCGCAAAACACCGGGGAGCTGTTTTTT. This translates into CASSLIGAQNTGELFF.

V is TRBV6-2 or TRBV6-3 and J is TRBJ1-1; 11 nucleotides line up with TRBD1. The V segment lost 4 bases and the J segment 3 bases; nucleotides outside the gene matches: 4. This CDR3 spans 15 amino acids. The V gene's germline CDR1 is MNHEY and CDR2 SVGEGT. CDR3 bases: TGTGCCAGCAGTTCCCCGGGACAGGGGGACACTGAAGCTTTCTTT. Its translation is CASSSPGQGDTEAFF.

The chain couples TRBV12-3 or TRBV12-4 to TRBJ2-7; no reliable D call. This CDR3 spans 15 amino acids. Trimming cost V 7 bases and J 4 bases, with 20 bases left between them. In DNA form, the CDR3 reads TGTGCCAGCAACCGGCCTGAGTGCGCCCGGTACGAGCAGTACTTC. Translation gives CASNRPECARYEQYF.

This clonotype occurred many times. V is TRBV28 and J is TRBJ1-6; no firm D call. The CDR3 runs to 14 residues. The V gene's germline CDR1 is MDHEN and CDR2 SYDVKM. The V end was cut by 11 bases, the J end by 3 bases, with 14 bases between. CDR3: CAVGMGDYNSPLHF. The CDR3 DNA reads as TGTGCCGTCGGGATGGGTGACTATAATTCACCCCTCCACTTT.

This clonotype came up many times. V gene TRBV14 combines with J gene TRBJ1-4; 8 nucleotides align to TRBD1. The germline CDR1 and CDR2 sequences are SGHDN and FVKESK. V shed 4 bases and J 8 bases; nucleotides not matched to a gene: 6. The CDR3 is made up of 14 amino acids. CDR3 nucleotide sequence: TGTGCCAGCAGCCTCCAGGGGGCCGGGGAAAAACTGTTTTTT. Encoded protein: CASSLQGAGEKLFF.

In its sample, this clonotype was seen many times. This chain links TRBV18 with TRBJ2-6, with TRBD1 identical over 7 bases. The CDR3 totals 17 residues. Germline assignment: CDR1 KGHSH and CDR2 LQKENI. The V segment lost 5 bases and the J segment 0 bases; nucleotides outside the gene matches: 7. The CDR3 nucleotides read TGTGCCAGCTCATCGACAGGGCCAGGCTCTGGGGCCAACGTCCTGACTTTC. It specifies CASSSTGPGSGANVLTF.

This clonotype occurred a few times. The chain has TRBV7-2 and TRBJ1-1; 8 bases map to TRBD1. The CDR3 consists of 15 residues. Germline values: CDR1 SGHTA, CDR2 FQGNSA. With 4 bases clipped from V and 3 bases from J, the junction kept 7 bases outside the gene matches. Here the CDR3 DNA reads TGTGCCAGCAGCTCCCGTTCGACAGGGGACACTGAAGCTTTCTTT. It specifies CASSSRSTGDTEAFF.

This sequence joins TRBV7-2 and TRBJ2-7; D remains unclear. Germline V gives CDR1 SGHTA, CDR2 FQGNSA. Trimming took off 4 bases at V and 6 bases at J, with 22 bases between the two ends. The CDR3 is 16 residues long. The CDR3 is CASSWRPGLALPEQYF. CDR3 nucleotides: TGTGCCAGCAGCTGGAGACCGGGCCTCGCTCTTCCCGAGCAGTACTTC. The entire variable domain, with the rest obtained from reference TRBV7-2 and TRBJ2-7, is as follows: GAGVSQSPSNKVTEKGKDVELRCDPISGHTALYWYRQSLGQGLEFLIYFQGNSAPDKSGLPSDRFSAERTGGSVSTLTIQRTQQEDSAVYLCASSWRPGLALPEQYFGPGTRLTVT.